This T cell receptor (beta chain) was recovered during a study of CD8+CD57+ T cells in acquired aplastic anemia. Turning to the study itself: Sorted CD4+ plus CD8+ cells gave DNA averaging about 3 ug. CD4+ cell libraries from healthy donors averaged about 10.8 million reads.

Genomic DNA constituted the template upon which TCR beta VDJ and CDR3 profiling was performed. MiXCR, applied by TCRdb to the reads, yields one record per CDR3 protein. The sample contains 98,000 or so distinct CDR3 sequences, about half of which appear only once. This receptor was identified in a human donor in good health, serving as a control. The sequenced sample was sorted CD4+, CD8+, or CD8+CD57+ T cells (not recorded which) from PBMCs.

CDR3 sequence reads: CASSLEGNNEQFF. The CDR3 coding sequence is TGTGCCAGCAGTTTGGAAGGGAACAATGAGCAGTTCTTC. The rearrangement uses TRBV2 and TRBJ2-1; D unresolved. Germline-derived CDR1 and CDR2 are SNHLY and FYNNEI. The CDR3 consists of 13 residues. Trimming stripped 5 bases from V and 5 bases from J, with 10 bases between.